The T cell receptor beta chain described here comes from a study of tissue T cells after allogeneic stem cell transplantation. General study findings and limits: Anatomically similar tissues had similar TCR repertoires within each patient.

Time point: mouse harvest day 14 after allogeneic transplant. Mouse grafts combined 10^7 T-cell-depleted bone marrow cells with 10^6 splenic CD5+ T cells. Only a few counts were recorded for this clone. Its antigen remains unknown. Mouse germline and gene names are used. From the germline J gene comes the end of the CDR3, since the read stops 1 residue before it. Using immunoSEQ multiplex PCR, the repertoire was profiled, and TCRdb retains in-frame clones only, with some absent. The sample shows fewer than 2,000 clones, roughly 50% of them seen only once. Germline CDR1 and CDR2: NNHNN and SYGAGS (reference sequence). The length of the CDR3 is 14 residues. Trimming at V came to 0 bases and at J to 5 bases, leaving 2 bases not matched to a gene.

The chain combines TRBV13-2 with TRBJ2-5, with 8 bases fitting TRBD2. Sequencing was performed on gut tissue. The origin of this receptor is a female BALB/c mouse given C57BL/6 T cells with graft-versus-host disease after an allogeneic hematopoietic cell transplant. The CDR3 region is CASGDAGLGDTQYF. The CDR3 bases that were read are TGTGCCAGCGGTGATGCAGGACTGGGAGACACCCAGTAC.